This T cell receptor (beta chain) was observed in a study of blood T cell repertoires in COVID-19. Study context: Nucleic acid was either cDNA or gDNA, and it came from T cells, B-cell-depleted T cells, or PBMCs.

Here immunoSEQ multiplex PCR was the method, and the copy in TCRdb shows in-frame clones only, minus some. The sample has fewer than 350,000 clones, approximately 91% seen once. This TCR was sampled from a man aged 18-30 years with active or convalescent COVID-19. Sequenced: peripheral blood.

CDR3 bases: TGTGCCAGAAGCTTAACCGCGGGGCGGTTCAATCAGCCCCAGCATTTT. Translation: CARSLTAGRFNQPQHF. The chain carries TRBV7-5 and TRBJ1-5. TRBV7-5 counts as a pseudogene. There are 16 residues in the CDR3.